This section outlines one TCR beta chain sequence together with its context. Its antigen is unknown. The junction and the germline gene differ at one end; a read error may be behind it. Template switching introduced a universal primer site, and the cDNA bore unique molecular identifiers. Via MiXCR, TCRdb re-called the 5' RACE reads, giving one row per CDR3 protein. The data show about 450,000 distinct CDR3 sequences, 15% to 20% seen once. In germline, CDR1 is DFQATT, CDR2 SNEGSKA (reference sequence). The CDR3 extends over 13 amino acids. The data derive from a study of identical twins. General observations from the study: Twin-shared out-of-frame alpha sequences were enriched for low generation probability.

Sequencing was done on a sample of naive T cells sorted from blood. The sequence derives from a man in his fifties or sixties in good health. The chain links TRBV20-1 to TRBJ1-1; possible D gene TRBD1, 6 bases. The CDR3 region is CSARGLMNPEAFF. The DNA for the CDR3 is TGCAGTGCCAGGGGCCTTATGAACCCTGAAGCTTTCTTT.